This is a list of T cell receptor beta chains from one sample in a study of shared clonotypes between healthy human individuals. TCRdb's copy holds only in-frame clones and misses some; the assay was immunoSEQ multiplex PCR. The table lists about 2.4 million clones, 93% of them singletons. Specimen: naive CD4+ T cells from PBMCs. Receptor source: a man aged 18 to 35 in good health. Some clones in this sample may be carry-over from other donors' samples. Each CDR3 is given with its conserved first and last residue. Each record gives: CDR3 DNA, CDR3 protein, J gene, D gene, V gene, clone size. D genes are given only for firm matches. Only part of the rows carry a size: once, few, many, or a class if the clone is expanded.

TGTGCCAGCAGCTTGGGACGGGGAACCGCTGGGGCCAACGTCCTGACTTTC	CASSLGRGTAGANVLTF	TRBJ2-6	-	TRBV11-2	once
TGCGCCAGCAGCCCCAGGTGGGGCACAGATACGCAGTATTTT	CASSPRWGTDTQYF	TRBJ2-3	-	TRBV5-1	-
TGTGCCAGTAGTGAGTACAGGGGAAAAACTGAAGCTTTCTTT	CASSEYRGKTEAFF	TRBJ1-1	TRBD1	TRBV19	-
TGTGCCAGCTCACCAAGCAGGAATTGGGATGAAAAACTGTTTTTT	CASSPSRNWDEKLFF	TRBJ1-4	-	TRBV18	-
TGTGCCAGCAACCCGGGACTACGGTCCCCAAGATACGAGCAGTACTTC	CASNPGLRSPRYEQYF	TRBJ2-7	TRBD2	TRBV28	-
TGTGCCAGTAGTATGGGCGGGAGGGCCCCAGATACGCAGTATTTT	CASSMGGRAPDTQYF	TRBJ2-3	TRBD2	TRBV19	-
TGTGCCAGCCGGGCTAGCGGGAGTTCAGAGACCCAGTACTTC	CASRASGSSETQYF	TRBJ2-5	TRBD2	TRBV6-5	-
TGTGCCAGCAGCGTATCTAGCGGGAGGGCCTGGTTCCAATCCTTGAAGTACACAGATACGCAGTATTTT	CASSVSSGRAWFQSLKYTDTQYF	TRBJ2-3	TRBD2	TRBV9	-
TGTGCCAGCATTCAAACGGCCCCCATCTATGGCTACACCTTC	CASIQTAPIYGYTF	TRBJ1-2	-	TRBV28	-
TGTGCCAGTAGTACATTAGCGGGCCGTCCCTACGAGCAGTACTTC	CASSTLAGRPYEQYF	TRBJ2-7	TRBD2	TRBV19	-
TGTGCCAGCGCCTCTAGCGGGAGTTACAATGAGCAGTTCTTC	CASASSGSYNEQFF	TRBJ2-1	TRBD2	TRBV2	-
TGCGCCAGCAGCTTACAGGGGGCAGATGAGCAGTTCTTC	CASSLQGADEQFF	TRBJ2-1	TRBD1	TRBV5-1	-
TGTGCCTGGAGTGAGGGGGGCGATCGAGCTTTCTTT	CAWSEGGDRAFF	TRBJ1-1	-	TRBV30	once
TGCAGTGCCCGGCCTGATACGCAGTATTTT	CSARPDTQYF	TRBJ2-3	-	TRBV20-1	-
TGTGCCAGCAGCGGGACAGGGGAGATCAATGAGCAGTTCTTC	CASSGTGEINEQFF	TRBJ2-1	TRBD1	TRBV2	-
TGTGCCAGCAGCCAGTTTAGCGGGAGGGCCCCCTACGAGCAGTACTTC	CASSQFSGRAPYEQYF	TRBJ2-7	TRBD2	TRBV4-2	-
TGTGCCAGCAGCTCGAGCGGACGGGAAGCTTTCTTT	CASSSSGREAFF	TRBJ1-1	-	TRBV5-4	-
TGTGCCAGCAGCATTGGGGCCGGAGCAATTAATACGCAGTATTTT	CASSIGAGAINTQYF	TRBJ2-3	-	TRBV21-1	-
TGTGCCAGCAGTTACTCGAGTTTCTGGTGGAGGCCCCAGCATTTT	CASSYSSFWWRPQHF	TRBJ1-5	-	TRBV6-5	few
TGTGCCAGCAGTCTTGGGCCGAGGCGAGAGACCCAGTACTTC	CASSLGPRRETQYF	TRBJ2-5	-	TRBV7-2	-
TGCGCCAGCAGACGTGCGACGGGGGACGGTACCTACGAGCAGTACTTC	CASRRATGDGTYEQYF	TRBJ2-7	-	TRBV5-1	-
TGTGCCAGCAGCCCCGAGACAGGAGCGAACACTGAAGCTTTCTTT	CASSPETGANTEAFF	TRBJ1-1	-	TRBV5-4	-
TGTGCCAGCAGCTTCCCCCCCCTTGGTGAGACCCAGTACTTC	CASSFPPLGETQYF	TRBJ2-5	-	TRBV5-4	once
TGTGCCAGCAGCTTACGACTAGCGGCATCTTACAATGAGCAGTTCTTC	CASSLRLAASYNEQFF	TRBJ2-1	TRBD2	TRBV5-8	-